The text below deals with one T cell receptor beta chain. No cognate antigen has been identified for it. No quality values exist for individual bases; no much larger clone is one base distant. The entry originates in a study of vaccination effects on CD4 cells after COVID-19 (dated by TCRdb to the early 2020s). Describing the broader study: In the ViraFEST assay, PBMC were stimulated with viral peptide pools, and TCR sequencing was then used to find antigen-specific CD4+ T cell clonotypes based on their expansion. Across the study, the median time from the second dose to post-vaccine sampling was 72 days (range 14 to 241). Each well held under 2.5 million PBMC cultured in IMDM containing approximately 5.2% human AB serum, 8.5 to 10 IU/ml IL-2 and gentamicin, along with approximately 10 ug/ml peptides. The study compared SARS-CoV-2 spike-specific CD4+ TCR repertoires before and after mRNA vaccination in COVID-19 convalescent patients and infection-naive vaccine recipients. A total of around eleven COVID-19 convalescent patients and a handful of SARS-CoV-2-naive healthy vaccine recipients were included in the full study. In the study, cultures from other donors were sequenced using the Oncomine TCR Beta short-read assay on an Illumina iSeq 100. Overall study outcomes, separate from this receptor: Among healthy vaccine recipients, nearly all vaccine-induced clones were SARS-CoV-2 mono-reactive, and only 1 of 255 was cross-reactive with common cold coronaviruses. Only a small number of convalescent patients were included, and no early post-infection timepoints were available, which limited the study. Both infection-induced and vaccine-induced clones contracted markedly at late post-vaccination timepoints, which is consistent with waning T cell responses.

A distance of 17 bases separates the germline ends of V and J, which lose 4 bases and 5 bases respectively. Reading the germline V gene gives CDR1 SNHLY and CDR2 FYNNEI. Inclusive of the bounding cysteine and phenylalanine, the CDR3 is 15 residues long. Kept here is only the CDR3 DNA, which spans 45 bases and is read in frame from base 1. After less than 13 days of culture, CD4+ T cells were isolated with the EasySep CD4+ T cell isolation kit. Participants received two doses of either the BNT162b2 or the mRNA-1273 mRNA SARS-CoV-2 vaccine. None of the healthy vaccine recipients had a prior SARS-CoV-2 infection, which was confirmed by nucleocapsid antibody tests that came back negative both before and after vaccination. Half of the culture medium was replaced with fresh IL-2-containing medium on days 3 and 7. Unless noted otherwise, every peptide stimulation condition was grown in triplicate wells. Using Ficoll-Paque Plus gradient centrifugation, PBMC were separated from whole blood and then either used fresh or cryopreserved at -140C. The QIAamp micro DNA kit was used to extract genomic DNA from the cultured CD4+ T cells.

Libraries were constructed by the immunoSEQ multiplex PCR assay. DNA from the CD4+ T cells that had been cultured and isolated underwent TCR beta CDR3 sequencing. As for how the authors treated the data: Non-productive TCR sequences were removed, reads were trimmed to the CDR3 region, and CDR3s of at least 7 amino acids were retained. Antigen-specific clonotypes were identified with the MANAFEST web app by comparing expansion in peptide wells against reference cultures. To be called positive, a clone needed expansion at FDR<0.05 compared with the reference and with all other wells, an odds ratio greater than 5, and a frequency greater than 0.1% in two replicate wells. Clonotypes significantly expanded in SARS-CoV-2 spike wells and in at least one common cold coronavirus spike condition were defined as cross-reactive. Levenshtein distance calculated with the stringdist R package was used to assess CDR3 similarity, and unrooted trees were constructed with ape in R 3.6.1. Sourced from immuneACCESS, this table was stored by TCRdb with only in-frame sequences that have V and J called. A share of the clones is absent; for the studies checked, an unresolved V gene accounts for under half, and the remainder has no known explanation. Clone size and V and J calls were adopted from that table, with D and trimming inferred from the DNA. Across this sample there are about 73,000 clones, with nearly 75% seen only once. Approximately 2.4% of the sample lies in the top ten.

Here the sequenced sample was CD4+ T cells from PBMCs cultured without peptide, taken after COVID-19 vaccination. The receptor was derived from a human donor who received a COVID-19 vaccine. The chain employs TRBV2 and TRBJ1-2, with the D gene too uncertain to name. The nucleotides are TGTGCCAGCAGTGTCGAGGTGTCTCATAAGTATGGCTACACCTTC. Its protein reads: CASSVEVSHKYGYTF.